A single sample is the source of the 14 T cell receptor beta chains below, sequenced in a study of T-cell reconstitution after alpha-beta-depleted transplantation in children. This sample's TCRbeta library carried unique molecular identifier barcodes. TCRdb re-called the PCR reads with MiXCR, one entry per CDR3 protein. The data show around 700,000 distinct CDR3 sequences, around 13% seen once. This specimen was PBMCs, taken before TCRalphabeta/CD19-depleted stem cell transplant. The origin of the receptors is a girl between 2 and 10 years old with congenital amegakaryocytic thrombocytopenia, due to receive a stem cell transplant.

This clonotype was seen at least ten times. The genes are TRBV20-1 and TRBJ2-2; TRBD1 aligns across 7 bases. Germline values: CDR1 DFQATT, CDR2 SNEGSKA (reference sequence). The CDR3 has 15 residues. V lost 1 base, J lost 7 bases, and 9 bases stayed unmatched. The CDR3 sequence is CSARVTGRSSGELFF. In DNA form, the CDR3 reads TGCAGTGCTAGAGTGACAGGGCGGTCGAGCGGGGAGCTGTTTTTT.

This clonotype was recorded at least ten times. The CDR3 loop reads CSASHGLAASTDTQYF. The CDR3 DNA reads as TGCAGTGCTAGTCACGGACTAGCGGCTAGCACAGATACGCAGTATTTT. This rearrangement joins TRBV20-1 to TRBJ2-3; TRBD2 agrees at 10 bases. Germline values: CDR1 DFQATT, CDR2 SNEGSKA (reference sequence). The ends lost 3 bases at V and 0 bases at J; junction bases unmatched: 6. This CDR3 has 16 residues.

J is TRBJ2-7 and V is TRBV7-6; D possibly uses TRBD1 or TRBD2 (5 bases each). CDR3 length equals 16 residues. V was trimmed by 2 bases and J by 7 bases, leaving 21 bases between them. Germline values: CDR1 SGHVS, CDR2 FNYEAQ. CDR3 region: CASSLKALGTTREQYF. The CDR3 coding sequence is TGTGCCAGCAGCTTAAAGGCTTTAGGGACCACGAGGGAGCAGTACTTC.

The V call is TRBV9, the J call TRBJ2-1; D might be TRBD2 (6 bases). V lost 0 bases and J lost 4, with 11 bases in between. The germline V gene encodes CDR1 SGDLS and CDR2 YYNGEE. This CDR3 spans 15 amino acids. CDR3 bases: TGTGCCAGCAGCGTAGACGGGGGACCTTACAATGAGCAGTTCTTC. Protein: CASSVDGGPYNEQFF.

V and J are TRBV27 and TRBJ2-2; D is uncertain. V lost 1 base and J 7 bases, leaving 7 bases between the germline ends. Germline V gene sequence: CDR1 MNHEY, CDR2 SMNVEV (reference sequence). The CDR3 loop spans 13 amino acids. CDR3 sequence: CASSLLAVGELFF. The CDR3 nucleotides are TGTGCCAGCAGTTTATTGGCTGTCGGGGAGCTGTTTTTT.

This clonotype showed up many times. The DNA for the CDR3 is TGTGCCTGGAGTGTGGACAGGGGCTATGGCTACACCTTC. It yields the protein CAWSVDRGYGYTF. The chain employs TRBV30 and TRBJ1-2, with 9 bases fitting TRBD1. This CDR3 is 13 amino acids long. Germline V gene lookup returns CDR1 GTSNPN and CDR2 SVGIG (reference sequence). Trimming at V came to 0 bases and at J to 4 bases, leaving 0 bases not matched to a gene.

Comments on this clonotype: It may be a read error: a sequence one base away is much more abundant. The V and J genes are TRBV6-4 and TRBJ2-2; 11 bases are a match to TRBD1. This CDR3 is built from 15 residues. Germline CDR1 is MRHNA and CDR2 is SNTAGT. The CDR3 DNA reads as TGTGCCAGCAGTGACGGGACAGGGGGTAACGGGGAGCTGCTTTTT. It codes for CASSDGTGGNGELLF.

In this sample, this clonotype turned up many times. The V gene is TRBV7-9, the J gene TRBJ2-7, with D perhaps TRBD2 (6 bases). Germline CDR1 reads SEHNR; CDR2 reads FQNEAQ (reference sequence). The CDR3 extends over 15 amino acids. V lost 5 bases and J 2 bases, leaving 16 bases between the germline ends. Written as DNA, the CDR3 is TGTGCCAGCAGCATAACCGGGCGGGGAGCCTACGAGCAGTACTTC. As protein: CASSITGRGAYEQYF.

V and J are TRBV20-1 and TRBJ2-1, with unresolved D. Germline V gene sequence: CDR1 DFQATT, CDR2 SNEGSKA (reference sequence). The germline V and J ends were trimmed by 3 bases and 6 bases, with 12 bases remaining between them. The length of the CDR3 is 13 residues. For the CDR3, the DNA is TGCAGTGCTAGCCCCCCGAGGCCCAATGAGCAGTTCTTC. Amino acids: CSASPPRPNEQFF.

This sequence joins TRBV6-1 and TRBJ2-1; TRBD1 agrees at 9 bases. Germline-derived CDR1 and CDR2 are MNHNS and SASEGT. With V trimmed by 6 bases and J by 4 bases, 10 bases remained unmatched. The CDR3 is 16 amino acids. This CDR3 reads CASRDGAGTGYNEQFF. CDR3 nucleotide sequence: TGTGCCAGCAGGGATGGGGCCGGGACAGGGTACAATGAGCAGTTCTTC.

V is TRBV5-1 and J is TRBJ2-1; D may be TRBD1 (5 bases). From germline, CDR1 is SGHRS and CDR2 YFSETQ. Trimming shortened V by 1 base and J by 1 base, and 9 bases separated the two germline ends. The CDR3 has 15 amino acids. As DNA, the CDR3 is TGCGCCAGCAGCTTGCCCAGGGTATCCTACAATGAGCAGTTCTTC. Its protein is CASSLPRVSYNEQFF.

The rearrangement links TRBV5-5 to TRBJ2-5, with D maybe TRBD2 (6 bases). The CDR3 runs 15 residues. Trimming removed 4 bases at V and 0 bases at J, with 13 bases between. Germline V gene sequence: CDR1 SGHKS, CDR2 YYEKEE (reference sequence). CDR3 region: CASSPTAGNQETQYF. For the CDR3, the DNA is TGTGCCAGCAGCCCTACGGCGGGAAACCAAGAGACCCAGTACTTC.

At least ten counts were recorded for this clonotype. V and J are TRBV5-1 and TRBJ2-5, with 9 bases fitting TRBD2. The CDR3 is made up of 16 amino acids. Germline trimming cut 0 bases from V and 1 base from J; bases unmatched to any gene: 4. CDR1 SGHRS and CDR2 YFSETQ come from the germline V gene. The CDR3 sequence is CASSLVTSGLQETQYF. CDR3 nucleotide sequence: TGCGCCAGCAGCTTGGTGACTAGCGGCCTCCAAGAGACCCAGTACTTC.

In its sample, this clonotype was seen many times. The V gene is TRBV5-1, the J gene TRBJ1-1; D is perhaps TRBD1 (5 bases). The CDR3 consists of 20 residues. The germline V gene encodes CDR1 SGHRS and CDR2 YFSETQ. V lost 4 bases and J lost 4, with 32 bases in between. The CDR3 DNA sequence: TGCGCCAGCAGCACACGAATCAGTGGAGGGGCCCCTCAGGTGTCCACTGAAGCTTTCTTT. Protein product: CASSTRISGGAPQVSTEAFF.